The entry below gives a single TCR beta chain sequence along with its context. This sample was taken from a study of blood T cell repertoires in COVID-19. As for the study in general: Spain, Italy and the United States supplied samples that represented acute and convalescent COVID-19. T cells, B-cell-depleted T cells, or PBMCs provided the cDNA or gDNA that served as material.

The CDR3 spans 18 residues. Germline assignment: CDR1 ENHRY and CDR2 SYGVKD. The V end lost 7 bases, the J end lost 4 bases, and 26 bases lay between the germline ends. Per the authors' pipeline: Estimates of nucleated cell counts were drawn from the amplification of reference gene primers. The table came from immunoSEQ multiplex PCR; TCRdb's copy has only in-frame clones and leaves some out. That table furnishes V, J and clone size, whereas the DNA furnished D and trimming. In the table there are roughly 120,000 clones, around 80% of which are singletons. V gene TRBV10-3 combines with J gene TRBJ2-1, with D possibly matching TRBD1 (5 bases). The source material was peripheral blood. This TCR was sampled from a man in his 70s with acute or convalescent COVID-19. The CDR3 sequence is CAITDTPALRVGYNEQFF. For the CDR3, the DNA is TGTGCCATCACTGACACTCCCGCCCTCAGGGTCGGTTACAATGAGCAGTTCTTC.